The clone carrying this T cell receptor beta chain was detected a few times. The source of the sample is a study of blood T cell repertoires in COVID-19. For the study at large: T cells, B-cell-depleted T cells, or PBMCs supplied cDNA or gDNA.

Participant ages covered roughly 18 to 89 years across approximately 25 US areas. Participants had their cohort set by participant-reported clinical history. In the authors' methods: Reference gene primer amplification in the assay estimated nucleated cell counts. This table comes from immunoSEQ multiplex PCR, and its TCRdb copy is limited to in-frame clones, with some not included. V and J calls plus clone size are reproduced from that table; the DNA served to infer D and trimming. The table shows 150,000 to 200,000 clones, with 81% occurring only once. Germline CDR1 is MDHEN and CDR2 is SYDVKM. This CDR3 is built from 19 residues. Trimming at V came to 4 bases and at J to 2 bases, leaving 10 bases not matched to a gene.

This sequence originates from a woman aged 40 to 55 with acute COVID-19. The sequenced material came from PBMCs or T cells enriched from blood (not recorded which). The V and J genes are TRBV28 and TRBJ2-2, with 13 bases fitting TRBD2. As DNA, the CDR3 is TGTGCCAGCAGTTCATTCCGGACTAGCGGGAGTTTCAACACCGGGGAGCTGTTTTTT. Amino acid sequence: CASSSFRTSGSFNTGELFF.